This TCR beta chain is from a study of cytomegalovirus exposure and HLA in healthy donors. The CDR3 has 11 amino acids. Trimming removed 8 bases from V and 9 bases from J, with 13 bases in between. In germline, CDR1 is MNHNS, CDR2 SASEGT. General study findings and limits: Indistinguishable V segments, including TRBV6-2 and TRBV6-3, were excluded. Investigators reported more than 150 TCR beta chains as tied to cytomegalovirus. It was in a later analysis that TCR association rates were seen to vary by HLA locus, highest for DRB1 and lowest for HLA-C. An ancestry cluster, one associated with Asian ancestry, reportedly showed fewer N-insertions than the approximately 650-donor mean in a later analysis.

The primer mix had 60 Vbeta and 13 Jbeta primers. Data came from immunoSEQ multiplex PCR; TCRdb stores just in-frame clones and leaves some out. The sample lists about 160,000 clones, over 60% occurring once. In regard to this clone: Its specificity is unknown.

The sequenced sample was PBMCs. The chain recombines TRBV6-1 with TRBJ1-1; D perhaps matches TRBD1 (6 bases). This TCR came from a woman between 40 and 55 years old in good health and CMV-seronegative. The CDR3 region is CASQGPWQAFF. The DNA for the CDR3 is TGTGCCAGCCAGGGGCCATGGCAAGCTTTCTTT.